The TCR beta chain under discussion was sequenced for a study of metastatic and nonmetastatic thyroid tumors. Study-level background: Peripheral blood and tumor or nodule samples from malignant and benign thyroid patients were compared. Findings and limits, study-wide: It was reportedly found that TCR beta diversity was significantly higher in malignant thyroid tumors than in benign nodules, a difference seen in both blood and tumor samples.

The sample holds a few counts of this clone. Its antigen is as yet unknown. Patients had received no treatment of any kind before thyroid surgery. As originally analysed: The authors used CDR3 differences across clinicopathological groups to build a distant-metastasis classifier for papillary thyroid cancer. TCRdb redid the clone calls on the PCR reads using MiXCR. The V and J calls were not made by the authors but by TCRdb's processing. This table has several thousand clones, 32% appearing once. Sequencing was performed on tumor tissue. This clonotype was sampled from a female donor with papillary thyroid cancer or a benign thyroid nodule (not recorded which). Some clones in this sample may be carry-over from other donors' samples.

The CDR3 bases are TGTGCCAGCAGTGAACAGGGGGCTCCCTACGAGCAGTACTTC. Translating gives CASSEQGAPYEQYF. The rearrangement uses TRBV28 and TRBJ2-7; TRBD1 matches at 9 bases. The germline V gene has CDR1 MDHEN and CDR2 SYDVKM. V trimming: 5 bases; J trimming: 2 bases; junction bases outside the gene matches: 4. This CDR3 contains 14 residues. The full variable domain, its missing parts supplied by reference TRBV28 and TRBJ2-7, is DVKVTQSSRYLVKRTGEKVFLECVQDMDHENMFWYRQDPGLGLRLIYFSYDVKMKEKGDIPEGYSVSREKKERFSLILESASTNQTSMYLCASSEQGAPYEQYFGPGTRLTVT.